The entry below describes one T cell receptor beta chain. Antigen: not known. The donor population consisted of healthy HIV-negative adults with no recent acute infections or vaccinations. Everyone who donated was a Caucasian adult who lived in Nashville, Tennessee. Data came from immunoSEQ multiplex PCR; TCRdb stores just in-frame clones and leaves some out. Among more than 1 million clones, 75% to 80% were seen once, and the ten largest hold more than 0.45%. This CDR3 is built from 19 residues. These data belong to a study of shared clonotypes between healthy human individuals. Study-level results: Only blood was sampled; tissue repertoires likely differ. The expectation was that sequencing depth would affect clonotype sharing among donors.

The sample was memory CD4+ T cells from PBMCs. Regarding subset: CD45RA-negative fraction. The clonotype originates from a man between 18 and 35 years old in good health. Some clones in this sample may be carry-over from other donors' samples. The gene calls are TRBV21-1 and TRBJ1-1. TRBV21-1 is marked as a pseudogene. The CDR3 DNA follows: TGTGCCAGCAGCACCGGCACCCCGGGAACCGGGACGGCGAACACTGAAGCTTTCTTT. Translating it yields CASSTGTPGTGTANTEAFF.